The clone carrying this TCR beta chain was seen more than once but under ten times. The antigen is unknown. This record belongs to a study of T cells in Graves' hyperthyroidism and ophthalmopathy. RNA transcripts yielded amplified TCR beta CDR3 regions. HTBI primers were used for first-round RT-PCR of the TCR CDR3. TCRdb redid the calling of the multiplex PCR reads with MiXCR, one entry per CDR3 protein. The sample yields under 550,000 distinct CDR3 sequences, 15% to 20% seen once. Study findings and constraints: Most thyroid clonotypes expanded above 0.001 were also detected in blood.

At least 3 on the Clinical Activity Score was recorded for ophthalmopathy patients, who also had NOSPECS grade at least 4 and duration under 3 months. The sequence derives from a man aged 35-49 years with Graves' ophthalmopathy. Source material: blood.

CDR3 DNA: TGTGCCAGCAGCCTCCCGCCCAGCGGGGGGGCATTTTCCTACGAGCAGTACTTC. Its protein product is CASSLPPSGGAFSYEQYF. The genes are TRBV3-1 and TRBJ2-7, with TRBD2 identical over 10 bases. Trimming cost V 4 bases and J 1 base; bases outside gene matches: 13. Germline V gives CDR1 LGHDT, CDR2 YNNKEL (reference sequence). The CDR3 runs to 18 residues.